Following are 25 T cell receptor beta chains from one sample sequenced in a study of blood T cell repertoires in COVID-19. Sequenced by immunoSEQ multiplex PCR; TCRdb stores in-frame clones only, minus some. The sample carries 150,000 to 200,000 clones, approximately 87% recorded once. The source material was peripheral blood. Receptor source: a man between 18 and 29 years old with active or convalescent COVID-19.

V is TRBV19 and J is TRBJ1-2, with 8 bases fitting TRBD1. The V gene's germline CDR1 is LNHDA and CDR2 SQIVND (reference sequence). The CDR3 runs 14 residues. V lost 8 bases to trimming and J lost 4 bases; unmatched junction nucleotides: 9. This chain's CDR3 is CASSSGGAGYGYTF. CDR3 DNA: TGTGCCAGTTCATCAGGGGGCGCCGGCTATGGCTACACCTTC.

This clone showed up just once. V usage is TRBV18 and J usage is TRBJ1-5, with D unresolved. Germline loops: CDR1 KGHSH, CDR2 LQKENI. Trimming cost V 3 bases and J 5 bases, with 20 bases left between them. CDR3 length: 17 residues. The CDR3 sequence is CASSPNTPGIGDQPQHF. The CDR3 region has the DNA TGTGCCAGCTCACCGAACACGCCGGGGATAGGTGATCAGCCCCAGCATTTT.

This chain joins TRBV11-2 and TRBJ2-7, with D perhaps TRBD1 (6 bases). V lost 6 bases and J 7 bases, leaving 22 bases between the germline ends. Germline loops: CDR1 SGHAT, CDR2 FQNNGV. The length of the CDR3 is 15 residues. The chain's CDR3 is CASSSLSGVQVEQYV. The CDR3 bases are TGTGCCAGCAGTTCCCTCTCAGGGGTGCAGGTTGAGCAGTACGTC.

The chain uses TRBV11-2 and TRBJ1-2; 7 bases are a match to TRBD1. CDR3 length: 15 residues. CDR1 SGHAT and CDR2 FQNNGV come from the germline V gene. V was clipped by 5 bases and J by 6 bases; unmatched bases: 12. This CDR3 is CASSLGAVTGDGYTF. The DNA of the CDR3 is TGTGCCAGCAGCCTTGGTGCGGTCACAGGGGATGGCTACACCTTC.

The V and J genes are TRBV3-1 (or the pseudogene TRBV3-2) and TRBJ1-2; D is possibly TRBD1 (6 bases). V lost 0 bases to trimming and J lost 8 bases, with 25 bases between them. CDR1 is LGHDT and CDR2 is YNNKEL in the germline V gene (reference sequence). This CDR3 spans 18 amino acids. The CDR3 here is CASSQDDVARQAKDGYTF. The CDR3 DNA is TGTGCCAGCAGCCAAGATGACGTGGCAAGACAGGCGAAAGACGGCTACACCTTC.

The rearrangement joins TRBV7-9 to TRBJ1-1; D perhaps matches TRBD1 (6 bases). Germline CDR1 SEHNR, CDR2 FQNEAQ (reference sequence). The CDR3 spans 13 residues. Trimming pared 1 base from V and 4 bases from J, leaving 7 bases between. CDR3 in amino acids: CASSLGGGTEAFF. The CDR3 coding sequence is TGTGCCAGCAGCTTAGGAGGGGGCACTGAAGCTTTCTTT.

This sequence joins TRBV6-5 and TRBJ1-1; D is ambiguous. Trimming cost V 4 bases and J 7 bases, with 13 bases left between them. The length of the CDR3 is 13 residues. Germline lookup yields CDR1 MNHEY and CDR2 SVGAGI. CDR3 nucleotide sequence: TGTGCCAGCAGTTTAACTACTCCCCATGAAGCTTTCTTT. Translated: CASSLTTPHEAFF.

The genes are TRBV6-2 or TRBV6-3 and TRBJ1-6; D is undetermined. Germline CDR1 MNHEY, CDR2 SVGEGT. This CDR3 spans 13 amino acids. Trimming took off 5 bases at V and 7 bases at J, with 9 bases between the two ends. CDR3 in amino acids: CASSQAENSPLHF. The CDR3 DNA follows: TGTGCCAGCAGTCAGGCAGAGAATTCACCCCTCCACTTT.

This clone was counted once. The chain carries TRBV9 and TRBJ1-2; TRBD1 is a possible D gene (5 bases). Germline CDR1 reads SGDLS; CDR2 reads YYNGEE. V lost 2 bases, J lost 3 bases, and 14 bases lay in between. The CDR3 is 15 amino acids. CDR3 DNA sequence: TGTGCCAGCAGCGTTGCTATAGGGGTGCACTATGGCTACACCTTC. It codes for CASSVAIGVHYGYTF.

The J gene is TRBJ2-2, the V gene TRBV7-3; TRBD2 matches at 9 bases. This CDR3 has 14 amino acids. The germline V gene has CDR1 SGHTA and CDR2 FQGTGA. V lost 4 bases and J lost 8; bases outside the gene matches: 5. CDR3 loop: CASSWASGIGELFF. CDR3 nucleotides: TGTGCCAGCAGCTGGGCTAGCGGGATTGGGGAGCTGTTTTTT.

V is TRBV14 and J is TRBJ1-4; TRBD1 agrees at 8 bases. The CDR3 loop spans 15 amino acids. Looked up from germline, CDR1 is SGHDN and CDR2 is FVKESK. Trimming at V came to 4 bases and at J to 7 bases, leaving 8 bases not matched to a gene. CDR3 residues: CASSPRTGWTEKLFF. CDR3 sequence (DNA): TGTGCCAGCAGCCCACGGACAGGGTGGACTGAAAAACTGTTTTTT.

The chain links TRBV7-3 to TRBJ1-1; D gene ambiguous. This CDR3 is built from 13 residues. V gave up 5 bases and J gave up 2 bases, with 9 bases separating them. Per the germline V gene, CDR1 is SGHTA and CDR2 is FQGTGA. CDR3 amino acids: CASSQALNTEAFF. The DNA for the CDR3 is TGTGCCAGCAGCCAAGCCCTTAACACTGAAGCTTTCTTT.

The chain links TRBV27 to TRBJ2-7, with TRBD2 matching over 7 bases. V dropped 6 bases and J dropped 2; count of bases not matched to a gene: 10. The CDR3 runs to 15 residues. In germline, CDR1 is MNHEY, CDR2 SMNVEV (reference sequence). In nucleotides, the CDR3 is TGTGCCAGCAGCCCCAGCCCGGGGGGTCCCTACGAGCAGTACGTC. This codes for CASSPSPGGPYEQYV.

The chain recombines TRBV6-5 with TRBJ2-2, with 7 bases identical to TRBD2. Germline loops: CDR1 MNHEY, CDR2 SVGAGI. The V segment lost 6 bases and the J segment 9 bases; nucleotides outside the gene matches: 10. There are 14 residues in the CDR3. CDR3 region: CASSAGTNIRELFF. The CDR3 bases are TGTGCCAGCAGCGCCGGGACTAATATTCGGGAGCTGTTTTTT.

The genes are TRBV13 and TRBJ2-5, with TRBD2 matching over 9 bases. Germline CDR1 is PRHDT and CDR2 is FYEKMQ (reference sequence). V shed 6 bases, J shed 2 bases, and the junction held 13 bases outside the gene matches. CDR3 length: 17 amino acids. The DNA of the CDR3 is TGTGCCAGCAGTGCGAGGACTAGCGTGATTGGGCAAGAGACCCAGTACTTC. As protein: CASSARTSVIGQETQYF.

This chain joins TRBV7-6 and TRBJ1-3; the D is unclear. Germline V CDR1 and CDR2: SGHVS, FNYEAQ. CDR3 length: 16 residues. V gave up 4 bases and J gave up 0 bases, with 13 bases separating them. The CDR3 DNA reads TGTGCCAGCAGCTCCAGACCAGGCGACTCTGGAAACACCATATATTTT. Protein sequence: CASSSRPGDSGNTIYF.

The chain links TRBV5-4 to TRBJ2-3; the match to TRBD2 covers 12 bases. CDR3 length: 17 amino acids. Germline CDR1 SGHNT, CDR2 YYREEE (reference sequence). Trimming cost V 0 bases and J 0 bases; bases outside gene matches: 2. CDR3 DNA: TGTGCCAGCAGCTTGGCCGGGACTAGCGGGAGCACAGATACGCAGTATTTT. Its translation is CASSLAGTSGSTDTQYF.

The V call is TRBV27, the J call TRBJ1-5, with 11 bases fitting TRBD1. The CDR3 runs 14 residues. The germline V gene has CDR1 MNHEY and CDR2 SMNVEV (reference sequence). V gave up 6 bases and J gave up 8 bases; unmatched junction bases: 6. The CDR3: CASRRTGGEEPQHF. The CDR3 bases are TGTGCCAGCAGAAGGACAGGGGGCGAGGAGCCCCAGCATTTT.

The chain recombines TRBV12-5 with TRBJ2-7; D not certain. From germline, CDR1 is LGHNT and CDR2 FRNRAP. The CDR3 has 11 amino acids. V was cut by 4 bases and J by 3 bases, with 4 bases left in between. As DNA, the CDR3 is TGTGCTAGTGGTTCCATCTACGAGCAGTACTTC. Residues: CASGSIYEQYF. Full variable domain (missing parts from reference TRBV12-5 and TRBJ2-7): DARVTQTPRHKVTEMGQEVTMRCQPILGHNTVFWYRQTMMQGLELLAYFRNRAPLDDSGMPKDRFSAEMPDATLATLKIQPSEPRDSAVYFCASGSIYEQYFGPGTRLTVT.

This chain connects TRBV19 to TRBJ2-3; maybe TRBD1 (5 bases). Per germline, CDR1 LNHDA and CDR2 SQIVND (reference sequence). The CDR3 totals 15 residues. V gave up 4 bases and J gave up 2 bases, with 13 bases separating them. CDR3 sequence: CASSRGLRYTDTQYF. CDR3 in DNA: TGTGCCAGTAGTAGGGGCTTACGATACACAGATACGCAGTATTTT.

A single count supports this clone. V and J are TRBV6-5 and TRBJ2-7; TRBD1 matches at 7 bases. The germline CDR1 and CDR2 sequences are MNHEY and SVGAGI. V shed 0 bases and J 2 bases; nucleotides not matched to a gene: 1. The CDR3 is made up of 14 amino acids. CDR3 region: CASSYSQGAYEQYV. The CDR3 DNA reads as TGTGCCAGCAGTTACTCGCAGGGGGCCTACGAGCAGTACGTC.

The chain carries TRBV5-6 and TRBJ2-7; weak D call: TRBD1 (5 bases). This CDR3 has 15 amino acids. V was trimmed by 6 bases and J by 2 bases, leaving 18 bases between them. Germline lookup yields CDR1 SGHDT and CDR2 YYEEEE. The CDR3 region has the DNA TGTGCCAGCATCAATTTCGACCAGGGCGCCTACGAGCAGTACGTC. Translation gives CASINFDQGAYEQYV.

This sequence joins TRBV11-2 and TRBJ1-1; D gene ambiguous. The CDR3 length is 13 residues. Germline CDR1 and CDR2: SGHAT and FQNNGV. V dropped 4 bases and J dropped 4 bases, with 10 bases sitting between them. The CDR3: CASSWSWSTEAFF. The CDR3 DNA reads TGTGCCAGCAGCTGGAGTTGGTCCACTGAAGCTTTCTTT.

V usage is TRBV5-1 and J usage is TRBJ2-3; 7 nucleotides align to TRBD2. This CDR3 spans 15 amino acids. Germline CDR1 SGHRS, CDR2 YFSETQ. With V trimmed by 1 base and J by 2 bases, 4 bases remained unmatched. The CDR3 bases are TGCGCCAGCAGCTTGCCAGCGGGATACACAGATACGCAGTATTTT. Protein sequence: CASSLPAGYTDTQYF.

The V and J genes are TRBV25-1 and TRBJ1-1, with TRBD1 matching 10 bases. Germline-derived CDR1 and CDR2 are MGHDK and SYGVNS. The junction had 9 bases not matched to a gene; V was cut back by 0 bases and J by 11 bases. The CDR3 runs 15 residues. The DNA for the CDR3 is TGTGCCAGCAGTGAATATAATCCGGGACAGGGGTCCGCTTTCTTT. As protein: CASSEYNPGQGSAFF.